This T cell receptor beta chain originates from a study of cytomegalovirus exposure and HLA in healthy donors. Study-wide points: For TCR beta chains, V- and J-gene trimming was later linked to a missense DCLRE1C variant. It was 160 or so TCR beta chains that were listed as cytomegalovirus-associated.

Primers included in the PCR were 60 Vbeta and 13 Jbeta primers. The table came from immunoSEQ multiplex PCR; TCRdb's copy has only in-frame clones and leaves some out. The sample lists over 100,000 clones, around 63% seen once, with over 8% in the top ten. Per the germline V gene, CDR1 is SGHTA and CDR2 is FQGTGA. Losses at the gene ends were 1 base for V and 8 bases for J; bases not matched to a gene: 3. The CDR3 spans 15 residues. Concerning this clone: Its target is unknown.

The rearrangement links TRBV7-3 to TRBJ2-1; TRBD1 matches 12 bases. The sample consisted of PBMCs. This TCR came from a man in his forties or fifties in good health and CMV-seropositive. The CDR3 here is CASSLSGTGGYEQFF. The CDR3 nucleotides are TGTGCCAGCAGCTTAAGTGGGACAGGGGGCTATGAGCAGTTCTTC.